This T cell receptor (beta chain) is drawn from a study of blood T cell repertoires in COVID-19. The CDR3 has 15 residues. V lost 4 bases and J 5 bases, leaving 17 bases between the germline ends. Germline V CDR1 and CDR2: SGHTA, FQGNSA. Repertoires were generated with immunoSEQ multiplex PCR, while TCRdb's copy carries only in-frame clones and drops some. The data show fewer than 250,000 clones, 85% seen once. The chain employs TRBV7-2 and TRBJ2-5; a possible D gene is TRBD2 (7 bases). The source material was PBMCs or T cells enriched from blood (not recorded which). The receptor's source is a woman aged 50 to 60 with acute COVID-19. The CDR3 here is CASSSPRGARETQYF. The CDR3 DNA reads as TGTGCCAGCAGCTCCCCTCGGGGGGCGAGGGAGACCCAGTACTTC.